This T cell receptor beta chain was observed in a study of T cell responses to AZD1222 COVID-19 vaccine. In germline, CDR1 is SNHLY, CDR2 FYNNEI. The V segment lost 8 bases and the J segment 2 bases; nucleotides outside the gene matches: 5. The CDR3 spans 14 residues. Profiled with immunoSEQ multiplex PCR; TCRdb holds only in-frame clones, not every one. In the table there are under 130,000 clones, about 90% of which are singletons. The sample was peripheral blood, taken on day 0 of AZD1222 vaccination. The chain combines TRBV2 with TRBJ2-3; 9 nucleotides agree with TRBD2. The receptor's source is an adult in good health. The CDR3 nucleotides read TGTGCCAGCGGACTAGCGCCTCTCACAGATACGCAGTATTTT. Amino acid sequence: CASGLAPLTDTQYF. Full variable domain (missing parts from reference TRBV2 and TRBJ2-3): EPEVTQTPSHQVTQMGQEVILRCVPISNHLYFYWYRQILGQKVEFLVSFYNNEISEKSEIFDDQFSVERPDGSNFTLKIRSTKLEDSAMYFCASGLAPLTDTQYFGPGTRLTVL.